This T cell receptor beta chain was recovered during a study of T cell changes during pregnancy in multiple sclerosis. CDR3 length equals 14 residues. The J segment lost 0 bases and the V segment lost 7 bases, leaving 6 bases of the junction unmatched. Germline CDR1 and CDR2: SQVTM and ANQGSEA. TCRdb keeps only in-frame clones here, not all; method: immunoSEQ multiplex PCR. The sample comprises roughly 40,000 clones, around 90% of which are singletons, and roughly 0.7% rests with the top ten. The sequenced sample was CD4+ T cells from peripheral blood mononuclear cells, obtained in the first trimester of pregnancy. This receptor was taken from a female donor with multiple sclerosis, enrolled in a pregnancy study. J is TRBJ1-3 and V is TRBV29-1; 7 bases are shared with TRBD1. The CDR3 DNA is TGCAGCGGGATGACAGGGCCCTCTGGAAACACCATATATTTT. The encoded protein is CSGMTGPSGNTIYF. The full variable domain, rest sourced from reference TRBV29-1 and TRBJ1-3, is SAVISQKPSRDICQRGTSLTIQCQVDSQVTMMFWYRQQPGQSLTLIATANQGSEATYESGFVIDKFPISRPNLTFSTLTVSNMSPEDSSIYLCSGMTGPSGNTIYFGEGSWLTVV.